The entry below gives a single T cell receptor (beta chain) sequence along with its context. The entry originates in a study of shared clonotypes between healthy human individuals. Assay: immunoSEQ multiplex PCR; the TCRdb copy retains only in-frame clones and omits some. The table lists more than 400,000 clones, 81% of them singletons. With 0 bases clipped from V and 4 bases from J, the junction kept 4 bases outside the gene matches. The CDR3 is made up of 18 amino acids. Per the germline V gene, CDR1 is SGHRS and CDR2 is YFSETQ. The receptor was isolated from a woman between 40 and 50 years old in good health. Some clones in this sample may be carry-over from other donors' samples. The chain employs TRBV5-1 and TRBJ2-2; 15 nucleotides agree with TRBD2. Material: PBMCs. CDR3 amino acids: CASSLGRTSGRATGELFF. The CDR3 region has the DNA TGCGCCAGCAGCTTGGGACGGACTAGCGGGAGGGCCACCGGGGAGCTGTTTTTT.